The rows below give T cell receptor beta chains drawn from one sample of a study of blood T cell repertoires in COVID-19. Sequencing was performed with immunoSEQ multiplex PCR; in TCRdb, only in-frame clones are kept and a portion is missing. The repertoire has about 240,000 clones, around 86% of them found once; the top ten carry approximately 13%. Source material: peripheral blood. These receptors were taken from a woman in her sixties with active or convalescent COVID-19. CDR3s include the opening cysteine and the closing phenylalanine or tryptophan. The D gene is left open where the match is weak. Clone size is shown for a subset of rows, as once, few, many or a class of expanded clone.

V: TRBV7-2; size: -; J: TRBJ1-6; D: -; CDR3: CASSIDTLLPLHF; DNA: TGTGCCAGCAGCATTGACACCCTGCTCCCCCTCCACTTT
V: TRBV11-3; size: -; J: TRBJ2-3; D: TRBD2; CDR3: CASSPRTSGGTDTQYF; DNA: TGTGCCAGCAGCCCTCGGACTAGCGGGGGAACAGATACGCAGTATTTT
V: TRBV7-9; size: -; J: TRBJ2-7; D: -; CDR3: CASSPIDYLTGEKQYF; DNA: TGTGCCAGCAGCCCAATCGACTACCTGACAGGTGAGAAGCAGTACTTC
V: TRBV2; size: -; J: TRBJ1-2; D: TRBD1; CDR3: CASSTGTGDGYTF; DNA: TGTGCCAGCAGTACCGGGACAGGAGATGGCTACACCTTC
V: TRBV2; size: -; J: TRBJ1-4; D: TRBD1; CDR3: CASSDGGGGEKLFF; DNA: TGTGCCAGCAGTGACGGAGGGGGCGGTGAAAAACTGTTTTTT
V: TRBV11-3; size: few; J: TRBJ2-6; D: -; CDR3: CASSFTVTPGGANVLTF; DNA: TGTGCCAGCAGCTTTACAGTCACCCCTGGGGGGGCCAACGTCCTGACTTTC
V: TRBV30; size: -; J: TRBJ2-7; D: -; CDR3: CAWSVRVEQYF; DNA: TGTGCCTGGAGTGTACGAGTCGAGCAGTACTTC
V: TRBV3-1/TRBV3-2; size: -; J: TRBJ1-2; D: TRBD1; CDR3: CASSPRGTVDGYTF; DNA: TGTGCCAGCAGCCCCCGAGGGACAGTTGATGGCTACACCTTC
V: TRBV18; size: -; J: TRBJ2-6; D: -; CDR3: CASSPGRSGANVLTF; DNA: TGTGCCAGCTCACCGGGGAGATCTGGGGCCAACGTCCTGACTTTC
V: TRBV2; size: -; J: TRBJ2-3; D: TRBD2; CDR3: CASRAVAGGWSDTQYF; DNA: TGTGCCAGCAGAGCCGTAGCGGGGGGGTGGTCAGATACGCAGTATTTT
V: TRBV29-1; size: once; J: TRBJ1-5; D: -; CDR3: CSVREVNSNQPQHF; DNA: TGCAGCGTAAGAGAGGTAAATAGCAATCAGCCCCAGCATTTT
V: TRBV3-1/TRBV3-2; size: few; J: TRBJ2-7; D: TRBD1; CDR3: CASSQGGTVYEQYF; DNA: TGTGCCAGCAGCCAAGGGGGGACAGTCTACGAGCAGTACTTC
V: TRBV7-6; size: -; J: TRBJ1-5; D: -; CDR3: CASSLAGRVGQPQHF; DNA: TGTGCCAGCAGCTTAGCGGGGAGGGTAGGGCAGCCCCAGCATTTT
V: TRBV7-3; size: -; J: TRBJ1-1; D: -; CDR3: CASSLTGVNTEAFF; DNA: TGTGCCAGCAGCTTAACAGGGGTTAACACTGAAGCTTTCTTT
V: TRBV6-5; size: -; J: TRBJ1-2; D: -; CDR3: CASRDGGAYTF; DNA: TGTGCCAGCAGAGACGGGGGGGCCTACACCTTC
V: TRBV6-4; size: -; J: TRBJ1-1; D: -; CDR3: CASRKGRRDTEAFF; DNA: TGTGCCAGCAGGAAAGGCCGGCGGGACACTGAAGCTTTCTTT
V: TRBV6-1; size: -; J: TRBJ1-1; D: TRBD1; CDR3: CASSEPGRSGGEAFF; DNA: TGTGCCAGCAGTGAGCCGGGGCGTTCAGGGGGTGAAGCTTTCTTT
V: TRBV5-1; size: -; J: TRBJ2-5; D: TRBD2; CDR3: CASSSASGQETQYF; DNA: TGCGCCAGCAGCTCCGCTAGCGGTCAAGAGACCCAGTACTTC
V: TRBV5-1; size: -; J: TRBJ1-6; D: -; CDR3: CASSSSSPANSPLHF; DNA: TGCGCCAGCAGCTCTTCATCTCCTGCGAATTCACCCCTCCACTTT
V: TRBV6-6; size: -; J: TRBJ2-7; D: TRBD2; CDR3: CASRDPGTRYEQYF; DNA: TGTGCCAGCAGGGATCCCGGGACTAGGTACGAGCAGTACTTC